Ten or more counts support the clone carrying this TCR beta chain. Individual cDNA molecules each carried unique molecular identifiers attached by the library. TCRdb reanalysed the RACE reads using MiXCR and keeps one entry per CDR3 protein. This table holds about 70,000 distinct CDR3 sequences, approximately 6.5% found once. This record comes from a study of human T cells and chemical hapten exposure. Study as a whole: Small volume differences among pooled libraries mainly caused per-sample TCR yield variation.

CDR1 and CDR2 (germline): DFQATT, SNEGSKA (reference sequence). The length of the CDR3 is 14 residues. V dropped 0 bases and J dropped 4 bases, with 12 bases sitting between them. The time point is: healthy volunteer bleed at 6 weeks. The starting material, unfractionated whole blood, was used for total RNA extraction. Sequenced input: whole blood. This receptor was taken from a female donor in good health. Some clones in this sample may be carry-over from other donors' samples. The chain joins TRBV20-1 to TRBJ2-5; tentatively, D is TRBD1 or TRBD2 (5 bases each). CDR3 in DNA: TGCAGTGCTAGAGATGTGGCAGGGAGAGAGACCCAGTACTTC. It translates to CSARDVAGRETQYF.